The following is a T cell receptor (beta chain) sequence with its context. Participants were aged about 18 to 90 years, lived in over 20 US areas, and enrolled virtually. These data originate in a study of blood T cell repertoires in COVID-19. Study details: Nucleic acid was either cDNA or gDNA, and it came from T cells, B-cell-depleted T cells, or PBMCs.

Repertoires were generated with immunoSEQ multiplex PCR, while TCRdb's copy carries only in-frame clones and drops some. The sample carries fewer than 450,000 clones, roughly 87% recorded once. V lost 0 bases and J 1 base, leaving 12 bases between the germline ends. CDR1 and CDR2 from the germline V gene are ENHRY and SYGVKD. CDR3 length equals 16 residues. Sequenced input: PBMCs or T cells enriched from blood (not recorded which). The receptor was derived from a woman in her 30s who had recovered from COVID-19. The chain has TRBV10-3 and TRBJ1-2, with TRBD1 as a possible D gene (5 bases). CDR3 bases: TGTGCCATCAGTGAGTCGGCAGGGAATCGTAACTATGGCTACACCTTC. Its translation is CAISESAGNRNYGYTF.